Included here is one T cell receptor (beta chain) sequence, with context. Its antigen is unidentified. The sample originates from a study of T cell responses to AZD1222 COVID-19 vaccine. Notes on the study in general: Along spike, vaccine-associated CD4 TCRs were found throughout, with dominance at 160-218 and 743-854.

Sequenced by immunoSEQ multiplex PCR; TCRdb stores in-frame clones only, minus some. The data contain 72,000 or so clones, about nine tenths of them singletons. The CDR3 totals 14 residues. Trimming pared 4 bases from V and 5 bases from J, leaving 14 bases between. The germline gives CDR1 ENHRY, CDR2 SYGVKD. The source is an adult who received the AZD1222 COVID-19 vaccine. V and J are TRBV10-3 and TRBJ1-2; D is undetermined. Sequenced material: peripheral blood, taken 28 days after the second AZD1222 dose. The DNA for the CDR3 is TGTGCCATCAGTGCCCCGACCCTCTGGTATGGCTACACCTTC. Translation gives CAISAPTLWYGYTF.